These 2 T cell receptor beta chains came from one sample sequenced in a study of cytomegalovirus exposure and HLA in healthy donors. The PCR made use of 60 Vbeta and 13 Jbeta primers. The repertoire was sequenced with immunoSEQ multiplex PCR; TCRdb's copy has only in-frame clones and lacks some. Among about 180,000 clones listed, about 80% were seen once. The sequencing input was PBMCs. The receptors originated from a man aged 30 to 39 in good health and CMV-seronegative.

V is TRBV7-3 and J is TRBJ2-1; perhaps TRBD2 as D (6 bases). V lost 5 bases to trimming and J lost 4 bases, with 21 bases between them. CDR1 and CDR2 from the germline V gene are SGHTA and FQGTGA. The CDR3 is 17 residues long. The CDR3 loop reads CASSANPQLAGYNEQFF. The CDR3 DNA is TGTGCCAGCAGCGCCAACCCCCAACTAGCCGGGTACAATGAGCAGTTCTTC.

The J gene is TRBJ2-2, the V gene TRBV28; 7 bases line up with TRBD2. Germline CDR1 MDHEN, CDR2 SYDVKM. The junction had 3 bases not matched to a gene; V was cut back by 6 bases and J by 2 bases. This CDR3 spans 14 amino acids. This chain's CDR3 is CASRPSGNTGELFF. CDR3 sequence (DNA): TGTGCCAGCAGGCCTAGCGGAAACACCGGGGAGCTGTTTTTT.